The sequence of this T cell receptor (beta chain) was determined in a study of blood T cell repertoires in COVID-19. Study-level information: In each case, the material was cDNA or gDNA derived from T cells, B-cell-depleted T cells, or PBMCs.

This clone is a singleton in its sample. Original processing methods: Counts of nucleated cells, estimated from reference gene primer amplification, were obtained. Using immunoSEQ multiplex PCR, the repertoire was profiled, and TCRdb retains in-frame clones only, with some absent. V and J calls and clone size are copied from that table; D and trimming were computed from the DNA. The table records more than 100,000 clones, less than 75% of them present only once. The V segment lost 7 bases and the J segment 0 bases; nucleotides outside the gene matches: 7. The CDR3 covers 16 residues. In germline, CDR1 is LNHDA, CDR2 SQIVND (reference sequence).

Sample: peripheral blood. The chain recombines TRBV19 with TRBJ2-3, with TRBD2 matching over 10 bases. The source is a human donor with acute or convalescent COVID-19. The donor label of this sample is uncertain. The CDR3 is CASTTGLAASTDTQYF. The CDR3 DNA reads TGTGCCAGTACCACCGGACTAGCGGCGAGCACAGATACGCAGTATTTT. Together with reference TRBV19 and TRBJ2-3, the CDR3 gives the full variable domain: DGGITQSPKYLFRKEGQNVTLSCEQNLNHDAMYWYRQDPGQGLRLIYYSQIVNDFQKGDIAEGYSVSREKKESFPLTVTSAQKNPTAFYLCASTTGLAASTDTQYFGPGTRLTVL.